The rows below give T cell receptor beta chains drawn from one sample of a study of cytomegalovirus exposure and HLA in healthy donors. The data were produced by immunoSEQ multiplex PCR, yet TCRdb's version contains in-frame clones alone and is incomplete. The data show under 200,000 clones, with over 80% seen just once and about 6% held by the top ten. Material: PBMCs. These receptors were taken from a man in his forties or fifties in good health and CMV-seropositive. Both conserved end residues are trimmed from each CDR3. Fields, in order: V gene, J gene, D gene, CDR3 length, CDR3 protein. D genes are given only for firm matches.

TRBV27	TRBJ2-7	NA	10	AVRGPSYEQY
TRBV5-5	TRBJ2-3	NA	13	ASSLMAGYKDTQY
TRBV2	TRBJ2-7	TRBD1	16	ASSEAWAQPGQLYEQY
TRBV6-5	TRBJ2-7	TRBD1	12	ASRHGQASYEQY
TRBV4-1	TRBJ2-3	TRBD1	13	ASSQTGVRTDTQY
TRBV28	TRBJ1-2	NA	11	ASSYGVRYGYT
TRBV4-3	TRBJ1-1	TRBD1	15	ASSPNSVTGGRPEAF
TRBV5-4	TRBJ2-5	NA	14	ASSFRQGLSGETQY
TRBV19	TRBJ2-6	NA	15	ASSIVRGFSGANVLT
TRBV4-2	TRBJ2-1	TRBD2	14	ASSQETSGAYNEQF
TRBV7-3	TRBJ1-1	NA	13	ASSLKGARASEAF
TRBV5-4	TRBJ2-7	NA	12	ASSLGGQGWEQY
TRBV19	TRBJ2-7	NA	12	ASSTYRENYEQY
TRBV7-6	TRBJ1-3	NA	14	ASSLAPRELGNTIY
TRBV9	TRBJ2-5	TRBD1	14	ASSQKQGADLGTQY
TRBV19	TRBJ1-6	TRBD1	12	ASTGGSYNSPLH
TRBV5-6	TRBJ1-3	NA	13	ASSLGTSSGNTIY
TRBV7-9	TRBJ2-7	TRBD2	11	ASSFAGGTEQY
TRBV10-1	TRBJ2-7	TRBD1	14	ASSELPGQGGYEQY
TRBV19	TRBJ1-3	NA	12	ASSVGGSGNTIY
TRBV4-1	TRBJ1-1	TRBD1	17	ASSQSSLGGRQGDTEAF
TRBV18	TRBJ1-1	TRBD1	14	ASSPYLRQGGGEAF
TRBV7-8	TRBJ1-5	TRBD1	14	ASSLTDRDGNQPQH
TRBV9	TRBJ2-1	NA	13	ASSRHSGAYNEQF